The clone carrying this T cell receptor beta chain was detected only a few times. Trimming took off 4 bases at V and 1 base at J, with 14 bases between the two ends. The germline CDR1 and CDR2 sequences are SGHDT and YYEEEE. The CDR3 has 15 residues. This table comes from immunoSEQ multiplex PCR, and its TCRdb copy is limited to in-frame clones, with some not included. Of more than 300,000 clones in the sample, roughly 89% are singletons; the top ten hold roughly 1%. The data were obtained in a study of blood T cell repertoires in COVID-19. This chain connects TRBV5-6 to TRBJ1-1; D gene ambiguous. The TCR originated in a woman between 35 and 50 years old with COVID-19, enrolled during active disease. Sequenced: peripheral blood. This chain's CDR3 is CASSRAPGRNTEAFF. CDR3 nucleotides: TGTGCCAGCAGCCGAGCCCCCGGGAGGAACACTGAAGCTTTCTTT.